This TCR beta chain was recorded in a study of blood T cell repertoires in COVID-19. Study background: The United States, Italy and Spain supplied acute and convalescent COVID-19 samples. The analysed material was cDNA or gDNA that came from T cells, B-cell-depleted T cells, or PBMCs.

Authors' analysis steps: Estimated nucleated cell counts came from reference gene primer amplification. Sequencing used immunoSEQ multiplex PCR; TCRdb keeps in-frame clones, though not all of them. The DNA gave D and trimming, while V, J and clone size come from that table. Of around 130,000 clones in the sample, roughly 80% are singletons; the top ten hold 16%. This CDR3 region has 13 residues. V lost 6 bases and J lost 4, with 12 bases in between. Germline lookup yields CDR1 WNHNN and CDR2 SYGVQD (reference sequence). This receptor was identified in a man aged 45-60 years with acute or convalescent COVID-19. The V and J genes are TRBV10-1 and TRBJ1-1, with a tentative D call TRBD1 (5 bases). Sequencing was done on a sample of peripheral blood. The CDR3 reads CASSGGVGTEAFF. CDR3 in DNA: TGCGCCAGCAGCGGAGGGGTGGGCACTGAAGCTTTCTTT.